Sequencing of this T cell receptor beta chain was carried out in a study of graft-versus-host responses after intestinal transplantation. For the study at large: Multivisceral, liver-intestinal, or isolated intestinal grafts went to recipients. Broader study findings: Ileal or blood samples showed some GvH clones first, and such clones were also found in recipient marrow. High graft-versus-host to host-versus-graft clonal ratios were found in allografts of patients who had graft-donor T cell macrochimerism. HvG clone declines early post-transplant were associated with peak circulating GvH levels.

TCRdb keeps only in-frame clones here, not all; method: immunoSEQ multiplex PCR. The sample contains tens of thousands of clones, almost 95% of which appear only once. A remark on this clone: Antigen specificity is unknown.

Germline V gene sequence: CDR1 SGHTA, CDR2 FQGNSA. The CDR3 is made up of 16 amino acids. Trimming took off 0 bases at V and 4 bases at J, with 10 bases between the two ends. The clonotype was recovered from a human donor who was the organ donor for an intestinal transplant. Material: unstimulated CD4+ T cells sorted from spleen or lymph node cells, obtained before transplant. V is TRBV7-2 and J is TRBJ1-6, with D hard to call. CDR3 protein: CASSLALGGYNSPLHF. The CDR3 DNA reads TGTGCCAGCAGCTTAGCGCTGGGAGGGTATAATTCACCCCTCCACTTT.